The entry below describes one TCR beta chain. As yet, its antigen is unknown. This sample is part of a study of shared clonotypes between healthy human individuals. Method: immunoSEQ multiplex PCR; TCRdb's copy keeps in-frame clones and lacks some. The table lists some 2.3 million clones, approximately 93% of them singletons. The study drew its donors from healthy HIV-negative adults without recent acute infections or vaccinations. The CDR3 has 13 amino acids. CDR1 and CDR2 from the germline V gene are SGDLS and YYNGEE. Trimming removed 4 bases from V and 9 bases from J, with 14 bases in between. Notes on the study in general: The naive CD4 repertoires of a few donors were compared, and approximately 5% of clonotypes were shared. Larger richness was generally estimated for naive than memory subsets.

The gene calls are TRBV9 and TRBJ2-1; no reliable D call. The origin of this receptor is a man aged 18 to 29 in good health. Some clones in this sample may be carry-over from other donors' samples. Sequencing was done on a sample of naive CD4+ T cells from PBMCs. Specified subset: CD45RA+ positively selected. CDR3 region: CASSLITGLEQFF. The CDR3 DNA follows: TGTGCCAGCAGCCTAATCACCGGGCTTGAGCAGTTCTTC.